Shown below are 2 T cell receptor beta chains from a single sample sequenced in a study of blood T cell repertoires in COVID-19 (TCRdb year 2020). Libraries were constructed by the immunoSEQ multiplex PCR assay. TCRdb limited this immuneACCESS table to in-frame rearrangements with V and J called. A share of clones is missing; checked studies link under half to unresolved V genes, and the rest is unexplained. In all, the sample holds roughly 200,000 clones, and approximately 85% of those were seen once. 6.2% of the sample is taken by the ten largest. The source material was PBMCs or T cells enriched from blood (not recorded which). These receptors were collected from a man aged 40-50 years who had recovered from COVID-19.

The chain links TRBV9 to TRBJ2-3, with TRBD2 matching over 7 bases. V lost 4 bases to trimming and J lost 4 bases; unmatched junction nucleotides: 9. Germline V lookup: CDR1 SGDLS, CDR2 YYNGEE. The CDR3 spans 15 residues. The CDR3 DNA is TGTGCCAGCAGCCCCCGGGAGGCTAGCTCAGATACGCAGTATTTT. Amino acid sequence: CASSPREASSDTQYF.

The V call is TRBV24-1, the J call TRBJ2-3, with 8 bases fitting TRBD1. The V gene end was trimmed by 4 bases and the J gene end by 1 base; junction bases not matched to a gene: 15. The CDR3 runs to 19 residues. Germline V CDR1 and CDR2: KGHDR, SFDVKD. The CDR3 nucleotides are TGTGCCACCAGTGACTTCTGGACAGGGTCGGGTCTCGGCACAGATACGCAGTATTTT. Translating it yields CATSDFWTGSGLGTDTQYF.